This T cell receptor beta chain was profiled in a study of blood T cell repertoires in COVID-19. Across the whole study: Spain, Italy and the United States supplied samples that represented acute and convalescent COVID-19. From T cells, B-cell-depleted T cells, or PBMCs came the material, which was cDNA or gDNA.

The CDR3 has 16 residues. Germline CDR1 SGHVS, CDR2 FNYEAQ. Unmatched junction bases numbered 10, after V lost 5 bases and J lost 4 bases. In the original analysis: Reference gene primer amplification gave nucleated cell count estimates. The assay was immunoSEQ multiplex PCR, and TCRdb's table has in-frame clones only and misses some. V, J and clone size reflect that table, while D and trimming were determined from the DNA. The data contain about 70,000 clones, about 92% of them singletons. This receptor was obtained from a human donor in a cohort sampled during active COVID-19. J is TRBJ2-3 and V is TRBV7-6; 9 nucleotides agree with TRBD1. Material for sequencing was peripheral blood. CDR3 DNA sequence: TGTGCCAGCAGCATGGACAGGGGATGGATGGCAGATACGCAGTATTTT. Its protein product is CASSMDRGWMADTQYF. Using reference TRBV7-6 and TRBJ2-3 for the parts outside the CDR3, the full variable domain is GAGVSQSPRYKVTKRGQDVALRCDPISGHVSLYWYRQALGQGPEFLTYFNYEAQQDKSGLPNDRFSAERPEGSISTLTIQRTEQRDSAMYRCASSMDRGWMADTQYFGPGTRLTVL.